The 32 T cell receptor beta chains presented below share a single source sample, sequenced in a study of cytomegalovirus exposure and HLA in healthy donors. TCRdb keeps only in-frame clones here, not all; method: immunoSEQ multiplex PCR. The sample comprises about 56,000 clones, 75% to 90% of which are singletons, and about 16% rests with the top ten. Sequenced input: PBMCs. These receptors were taken from a woman younger than 35 in good health and CMV-seronegative.

The rearrangement uses TRBV5-1 and TRBJ2-1, with D unclear. This CDR3 contains 11 residues. The germline V gene encodes CDR1 SGHRS and CDR2 YFSETQ. Trimming cost V 2 bases and J 5 bases, with 2 bases left between them. CDR3 residues: CASSFDNEQFF. The CDR3 region has the DNA TGCGCCAGCAGCTTCGACAATGAGCAGTTCTTC.

This chain links TRBV30 with TRBJ1-1, with a possible D match to TRBD1 (6 bases). The V end was cut by 3 bases, the J end by 1 base, with 12 bases between. Germline loops: CDR1 GTSNPN, CDR2 SVGIG (reference sequence). The CDR3 runs 14 residues. DNA of the CDR3: TGTGCCTGGAGCCATGGACAGACGAACACTGAAGCTTTCTTT. Translated, it gives CAWSHGQTNTEAFF.

The gene calls are TRBV6-6 and TRBJ2-7; 7 bases align to TRBD2. Per germline, CDR1 MNHNY and CDR2 SVGAGI (reference sequence). V gave up 6 bases and J gave up 2 bases; unmatched junction bases: 10. The CDR3 extends over 15 amino acids. CDR3 in DNA: TGTGCCAGCAGCAGTCGGCGGGAGCTACCCTACGAGCAGTACTTC. Protein: CASSSRRELPYEQYF.

The genes are TRBV5-6 and TRBJ2-2; TRBD1 matches 10 bases. The CDR3 is 15 amino acids. Germline V CDR1 and CDR2: SGHDT, YYEEEE. The junction had 3 bases not matched to a gene; V was cut back by 3 bases and J by 4 bases. The CDR3 coding sequence is TGTGCCAGCAGCTGGGGGACAGGGGTCACCGGGGAGCTGTTTTTT. Encoded protein: CASSWGTGVTGELFF.

This clone occurred once. The gene calls are TRBV6-1 and TRBJ1-2; D ambiguous. V lost 7 bases, J lost 2 bases, and 11 bases lay in between. This CDR3 spans 13 amino acids. Germline V CDR1 and CDR2: MNHNS, SASEGT. The CDR3 here is CASTPYINYGYTF. The CDR3 DNA follows: TGTGCCAGCACACCGTACATAAACTATGGCTACACCTTC.

V gene TRBV29-1 combines with J gene TRBJ2-2; 10 bases align to TRBD2. The length of the CDR3 is 16 residues. V was pared by 6 bases and J by 3 bases, with 10 bases of the junction left unmatched. Germline V lookup: CDR1 SQVTM, CDR2 ANQGSEA. In nucleotides, the CDR3 is TGCAGCGTCGCCCCTGGACTAGCGGAGCACACCGGGGAGCTGTTTTTT. This codes for CSVAPGLAEHTGELFF.

This clone appeared once. The genes are TRBV4-1 and TRBJ1-6, with D possibly matching TRBD1 (5 bases). The germline gives CDR1 MGHRA, CDR2 YSYEKL. The V end was cut by 2 bases, the J end by 0 bases, with 17 bases between. The CDR3 is 19 residues long. CDR3 region: CASSQLWLRGSSYNSPLHF. CDR3 DNA: TGCGCCAGCAGCCAACTCTGGCTCCGGGGGAGCTCCTATAATTCACCCCTCCACTTT.

The DNA for the CDR3 is TGTGCCAGCAGCCCCGGGTCCAGGGGAGGCTACACCTTC. Its protein product is CASSPGSRGGYTF. This chain joins TRBV11-2 and TRBJ1-2, with D perhaps matching TRBD1 (6 bases). CDR1 and CDR2 (germline): SGHAT, FQNNGV. The germline V and J ends were trimmed by 5 bases and 8 bases, with 15 bases remaining between them. CDR3 length: 13 amino acids.

The J gene is TRBJ2-4, the V gene TRBV5-6; TRBD1 aligns across 9 bases. The V gene's germline CDR1 is SGHDT and CDR2 YYEEEE. This CDR3 is 14 amino acids long. V lost 4 bases and J lost 11; bases outside the gene matches: 10. The CDR3, as DNA: TGTGCCAGCAGCACGGGACAGGGCGGGTCGGTTCAGTACTTC. Amino acids: CASSTGQGGSVQYF.

The V and J genes are TRBV7-2 and TRBJ2-3, with D tentatively TRBD1 (5 bases). V gave up 5 bases and J gave up 1 base, with 13 bases separating them. Germline CDR1 is SGHTA and CDR2 is FQGNSA. CDR3 length: 15 residues. Here the CDR3 reads CASSRVGAGTDTQYF. The CDR3 region has the DNA TGTGCCAGCAGCCGAGTAGGGGCGGGCACAGATACGCAGTATTTT. Filled out from reference TRBV7-2 and TRBJ2-3, the complete variable domain reads GAGVSQSPSNKVTEKGKDVELRCDPISGHTALYWYRQSLGQGLEFLIYFQGNSAPDKSGLPSDRFSAERTGGSVSTLTIQRTQQEDSAVYLCASSRVGAGTDTQYFGPGTRLTVL.

The chain is built from TRBV14 and TRBJ1-3; no clear D. The germline V and J ends were trimmed by 4 bases and 4 bases, with 11 bases remaining between them. Per germline, CDR1 SGHDN and CDR2 FVKESK. The CDR3 runs to 14 residues. The CDR3 loop reads CASSLLTSGNTIYF. The CDR3 nucleotides are TGTGCCAGCAGCCTCTTGACAAGCGGAAACACCATATATTTT.

The chain uses TRBV5-4 and TRBJ2-1; possible D gene TRBD1, 6 bases. V was clipped by 6 bases and J by 4 bases, with 11 bases between them. Germline V lookup: CDR1 SGHNT, CDR2 YYREEE (reference sequence). The CDR3 covers 13 residues. This chain's CDR3 is CASTVQGYNEQFF. The CDR3 coding sequence is TGTGCCAGCACTGTACAGGGATACAATGAGCAGTTCTTC.

The gene calls are TRBV12-2 and TRBJ2-7; the DNA was not compared with TRBD2, the D call given in the table. TRBV12-2 is a known pseudogene. The CDR3 runs 17 residues. CDR3 sequence reads: CASRSTGQRETPGEQYF. CDR3 in DNA: TGTGCAAGTCGCTCGACGGGCCAGCGGGAGACACCCGGCGAGCAGTACTTC.

This clone appeared many times. The chain has TRBV2 and TRBJ2-1; D possibly corresponds to TRBD1 (6 bases). This CDR3 comprises 16 residues. Germline values: CDR1 SNHLY, CDR2 FYNNEI. V was cut by 6 bases and J by 0 bases, with 15 bases left in between. CDR3 sequence reads: CASRARDTNSYNEQFF. The CDR3 nucleotides read TGTGCCAGCAGAGCCCGGGACACAAACTCCTACAATGAGCAGTTCTTC.

The V call is TRBV5-5, the J call TRBJ2-7; 8 nucleotides match TRBD2. Losses at the gene ends were 4 bases for V and 5 bases for J; bases not matched to a gene: 8. Germline V gene lookup returns CDR1 SGHKS and CDR2 YYEKEE (reference sequence). The CDR3 length is 14 residues. CDR3 DNA sequence: TGTGCCAGCAGCCCCCTGGAGCGGGGGAACGAGCAGTACTTC. This gives the protein CASSPLERGNEQYF.

This clone has only one observation. The CDR3 coding sequence is TGTGCCAGCAGGGGACAGGGGGGAAACTATGGCTACACCTTC. Amino acids: CASRGQGGNYGYTF. This chain connects TRBV27 to TRBJ1-2, with TRBD1 matching 11 bases. This CDR3 is built from 14 residues. V shed 6 bases, J shed 2 bases, and the junction held 2 bases outside the gene matches. Germline CDR1 is MNHEY and CDR2 is SMNVEV (reference sequence).

V gene TRBV29-1 combines with J gene TRBJ1-2, with D perhaps matching TRBD1 (6 bases). The CDR3 sequence is 13 residues long. CDR1 is SQVTM, CDR2 ANQGSEA, per germline. Trimming removed 6 bases at V and 5 bases at J, with 16 bases between. The CDR3 nucleotides are TGCAGCGTCGTCACCTTGGGGGCGTATGGCTACACCTTC. Its protein is CSVVTLGAYGYTF. The entire variable domain, with the rest obtained from reference TRBV29-1 and TRBJ1-2, is as follows: SAVISQKPSRDICQRGTSLTIQCQVDSQVTMMFWYRQQPGQSLTLIATANQGSEATYESGFVIDKFPISRPNLTFSTLTVSNMSPEDSSIYLCSVVTLGAYGYTFGSGTRLTVV.

The chain couples TRBV28 to TRBJ1-5, with D unresolved. This CDR3 has 14 amino acids. The germline CDR1 and CDR2 sequences are MDHEN and SYDVKM. Trimming shortened V by 4 bases and J by 1 base, and 8 bases separated the two germline ends. The CDR3 coding sequence is TGTGCCAGCAGTTCGACACTCAGCAATCAGCCCCAGCATTTT. Translating gives CASSSTLSNQPQHF. Drawing the rest from reference TRBV28 and TRBJ1-5, the complete variable domain is DVKVTQSSRYLVKRTGEKVFLECVQDMDHENMFWYRQDPGLGLRLIYFSYDVKMKEKGDIPEGYSVSREKKERFSLILESASTNQTSMYLCASSSTLSNQPQHFGDGTRLSIL.

The chain uses TRBV29-1 and TRBJ2-1; D perhaps matches TRBD2 (5 bases). V was trimmed by 6 bases and J by 2 bases, leaving 14 bases between them. This CDR3 is built from 14 residues. From germline, CDR1 is SQVTM and CDR2 ANQGSEA. The CDR3 DNA is TGCAGCGTACGACTACACTTAGCCTACAATGAGCAGTTCTTC. It translates to CSVRLHLAYNEQFF.

The chain's CDR3 is CASSGTGTYEQYF. CDR3 sequence (DNA): TGTGCCAGCAGCGGGACAGGGACCTACGAGCAGTACTTC. The chain carries TRBV13 and TRBJ2-7; 9 positions agree with TRBD1. Unmatched junction bases numbered 1, after V lost 5 bases and J lost 2 bases. CDR3 length equals 13 residues. CDR1 is PRHDT, CDR2 FYEKMQ, per germline (reference sequence).

This clone was found once. This chain joins TRBV27 and TRBJ2-7; D gene ambiguous. Deletions cut 8 bases from V and 4 bases from J, with 18 bases between. This CDR3 has 14 amino acids. Germline V lookup: CDR1 MNHEY, CDR2 SMNVEV (reference sequence). The CDR3 loop reads CASASGGGTYEQYF. In DNA, the CDR3 is TGTGCCAGCGCTTCCGGCGGTGGCACATACGAGCAGTACTTC.

The chain joins TRBV18 to TRBJ1-4; D is unclear. Germline-derived CDR1 and CDR2 are KGHSH and LQKENI. The germline V and J ends were trimmed by 3 bases and 7 bases, with 6 bases remaining between them. CDR3 length equals 12 residues. CDR3 nucleotide sequence: TGTGCCAGCTCACCGCTAGGTGAAAAACTGTTTTTT. This encodes CASSPLGEKLFF.

V usage is TRBV7-9 and J usage is TRBJ1-5; no reliable D call. Trimming pared 10 bases from V and 3 bases from J, leaving 10 bases between. This CDR3 is built from 12 residues. The V gene's germline CDR1 is SEHNR and CDR2 FQNEAQ (reference sequence). In DNA form, the CDR3 reads TGTGCCATAGGAGACGACAATCAGCCCCAGCATTTT. This gives the protein CAIGDDNQPQHF.

This chain joins TRBV5-4 and TRBJ1-2; 7 bases are a match to TRBD1. Germline-derived CDR1 and CDR2 are SGHNT and YYREEE (reference sequence). The length of the CDR3 is 14 residues. Trimming at V came to 4 bases and at J to 3 bases, leaving 6 bases not matched to a gene. CDR3 nucleotide sequence: TGTGCCAGCAGCCACGGACAGGCAGACTATGGCTACACCTTC. Its translation is CASSHGQADYGYTF.

V and J are TRBV4-2 and TRBJ2-7; maybe TRBD1 (5 bases). Deletions cut 0 bases from V and 3 bases from J, with 12 bases between. The CDR3 is 15 residues long. The germline V gene has CDR1 LGHNA and CDR2 YNFKEQ. Here the CDR3 DNA reads TGTGCCAGCAGCCAAGACCAGGGTTCTCTCTACGAGCAGTACTTC. This translates into CASSQDQGSLYEQYF.

In its sample, this clone was seen a few times. This CDR3 is CATGTVSGNTIYF. DNA of the CDR3: TGTGCCACCGGGACAGTCTCTGGAAACACCATATATTTT. The rearrangement joins TRBV15 to TRBJ1-3, with 7 bases that match TRBD1. Trimming cost V 8 bases and J 0 bases; bases outside gene matches: 1. This CDR3 contains 13 residues. CDR1 LNHNV and CDR2 YYDKDF come from the germline V gene (reference sequence).

The chain uses TRBV23-1 and TRBJ1-5; D gene uncertain. TRBV23-1 is classed as an ORF, of uncertain function. V lost 7 bases and J 5 bases, leaving 12 bases between the germline ends. The CDR3 runs 13 residues. CDR3 nucleotide sequence: TGCGCCAGCACATTCTCGCAGGATCAGCCCCAGCATTTT. Translated: CASTFSQDQPQHF.

The chain couples TRBV27 to TRBJ2-5; 9 bases match TRBD2. J gave up 3 bases and V 8 bases, and 10 bases lay outside the gene matches. CDR1 is MNHEY and CDR2 is SMNVEV in the germline V gene (reference sequence). This CDR3 comprises 15 residues. This CDR3 reads CASYPSGGSEETQYF. The CDR3 nucleotides are TGTGCCAGCTACCCCAGCGGGGGGAGCGAAGAGACCCAGTACTTC.

The table lists this clone with a count of one. The sample carries other DNA sequences with the same CDR3. The rearrangement links TRBV27 to TRBJ1-2; D perhaps matches TRBD1 (6 bases). Trimming shortened V by 0 bases and J by 7 bases, and 15 bases separated the two germline ends. This CDR3 contains 15 residues. CDR1 MNHEY and CDR2 SMNVEV come from the germline V gene (reference sequence). The CDR3 DNA reads as TGTGCCAGCAGTTTATCGTTAGGGGGAATGAGTGGCTACACCTTC. Translating it yields CASSLSLGGMSGYTF.

The chain carries TRBV28 and TRBJ2-7; 9 nucleotides align to TRBD1. CDR1 is MDHEN and CDR2 is SYDVKM in the germline V gene. V shed 5 bases, J shed 5 bases, and the junction held 4 bases outside the gene matches. This CDR3 is built from 13 residues. CDR3 amino acids: CASSTGGENEQYF. CDR3 DNA: TGTGCCAGCAGTACAGGGGGCGAGAACGAGCAGTACTTC.

This clone occurred a few times. The rearrangement uses TRBV7-9 and TRBJ2-7; TRBD1 matches 8 bases. The V gene's germline CDR1 is SEHNR and CDR2 FQNEAQ (reference sequence). The V segment lost 2 bases and the J segment 8 bases; nucleotides outside the gene matches: 20. This CDR3 is 18 amino acids long. The CDR3 loop reads CASSLLRVGDRRSLKQYF. DNA of the CDR3: TGTGCCAGCAGCTTATTAAGGGTTGGGGACAGGAGGTCCCTCAAGCAGTACTTC.

This chain uses TRBV19 with TRBJ2-3; TRBD1 might be the D (6 bases). Trimming cost V 3 bases and J 2 bases, with 12 bases left between them. Germline values: CDR1 LNHDA, CDR2 SQIVND (reference sequence). The CDR3 has 15 amino acids. CDR3 nucleotide sequence: TGTGCCAGTAGTATCGACAGGTTATCCACAGATACGCAGTATTTT. Protein: CASSIDRLSTDTQYF.